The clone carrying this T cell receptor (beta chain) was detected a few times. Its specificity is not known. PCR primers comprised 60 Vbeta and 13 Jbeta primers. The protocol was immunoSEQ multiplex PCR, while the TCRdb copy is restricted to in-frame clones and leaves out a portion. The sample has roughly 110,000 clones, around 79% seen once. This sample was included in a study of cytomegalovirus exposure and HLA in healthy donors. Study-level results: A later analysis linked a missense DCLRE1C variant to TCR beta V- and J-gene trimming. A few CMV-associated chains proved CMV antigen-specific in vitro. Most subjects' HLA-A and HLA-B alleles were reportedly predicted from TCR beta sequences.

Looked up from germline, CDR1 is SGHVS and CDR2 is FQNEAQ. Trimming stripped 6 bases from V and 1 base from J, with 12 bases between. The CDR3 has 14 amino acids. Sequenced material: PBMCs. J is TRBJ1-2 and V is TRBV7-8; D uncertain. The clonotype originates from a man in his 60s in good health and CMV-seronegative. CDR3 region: CASSPPGVNYGYTF. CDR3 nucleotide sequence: TGTGCCAGCAGTCCCCCCGGGGTTAACTATGGCTACACCTTC. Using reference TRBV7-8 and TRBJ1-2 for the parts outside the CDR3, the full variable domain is GAGVSQSPRYKVAKRGQDVALRCDPISGHVSLFWYQQALGQGPEFLTYFQNEAQLDKSGLPSDRFFAERPEGSVSTLKIQRTQQEDSAVYLCASSPPGVNYGYTFGSGTRLTVV.